This T cell receptor (beta chain) was observed in a study of cytomegalovirus exposure and HLA in healthy donors. Across the whole study: Clustering assigned 81% of the 350 to 400 genotyped donors to the Caucasian-associated ancestry cluster.

Study findings and constraints: As a later analysis showed, a missense DCLRE1C variant was linked to trimming of TCR beta V- and J-genes. The Asian-associated ancestry cluster reportedly had fewer N-insertions than the approximately 700-donor mean in a later analysis.

The PCR made use of 60 Vbeta and 13 Jbeta primers. Method: immunoSEQ multiplex PCR; TCRdb's copy keeps in-frame clones and lacks some. Of 130,000 to 150,000 clones in the sample, 75% to 90% were seen once. The CDR3 is 15 residues long. Germline V gives CDR1 SGHVS, CDR2 FNYEAQ. Trimming removed 5 bases at V and 4 bases at J, with 14 bases between. Points on this clone: Its antigen remains unidentified.

The V gene is TRBV7-6, the J gene TRBJ1-4; weak D call: TRBD1 (5 bases). The sequenced material came from PBMCs. This TCR came from a man aged 40-55 years in good health and CMV-seronegative. CDR3 sequence: CASSQGPGDNEKLFF. CDR3 DNA sequence: TGTGCCAGCAGCCAAGGGCCGGGGGATAATGAAAAACTGTTTTTT.